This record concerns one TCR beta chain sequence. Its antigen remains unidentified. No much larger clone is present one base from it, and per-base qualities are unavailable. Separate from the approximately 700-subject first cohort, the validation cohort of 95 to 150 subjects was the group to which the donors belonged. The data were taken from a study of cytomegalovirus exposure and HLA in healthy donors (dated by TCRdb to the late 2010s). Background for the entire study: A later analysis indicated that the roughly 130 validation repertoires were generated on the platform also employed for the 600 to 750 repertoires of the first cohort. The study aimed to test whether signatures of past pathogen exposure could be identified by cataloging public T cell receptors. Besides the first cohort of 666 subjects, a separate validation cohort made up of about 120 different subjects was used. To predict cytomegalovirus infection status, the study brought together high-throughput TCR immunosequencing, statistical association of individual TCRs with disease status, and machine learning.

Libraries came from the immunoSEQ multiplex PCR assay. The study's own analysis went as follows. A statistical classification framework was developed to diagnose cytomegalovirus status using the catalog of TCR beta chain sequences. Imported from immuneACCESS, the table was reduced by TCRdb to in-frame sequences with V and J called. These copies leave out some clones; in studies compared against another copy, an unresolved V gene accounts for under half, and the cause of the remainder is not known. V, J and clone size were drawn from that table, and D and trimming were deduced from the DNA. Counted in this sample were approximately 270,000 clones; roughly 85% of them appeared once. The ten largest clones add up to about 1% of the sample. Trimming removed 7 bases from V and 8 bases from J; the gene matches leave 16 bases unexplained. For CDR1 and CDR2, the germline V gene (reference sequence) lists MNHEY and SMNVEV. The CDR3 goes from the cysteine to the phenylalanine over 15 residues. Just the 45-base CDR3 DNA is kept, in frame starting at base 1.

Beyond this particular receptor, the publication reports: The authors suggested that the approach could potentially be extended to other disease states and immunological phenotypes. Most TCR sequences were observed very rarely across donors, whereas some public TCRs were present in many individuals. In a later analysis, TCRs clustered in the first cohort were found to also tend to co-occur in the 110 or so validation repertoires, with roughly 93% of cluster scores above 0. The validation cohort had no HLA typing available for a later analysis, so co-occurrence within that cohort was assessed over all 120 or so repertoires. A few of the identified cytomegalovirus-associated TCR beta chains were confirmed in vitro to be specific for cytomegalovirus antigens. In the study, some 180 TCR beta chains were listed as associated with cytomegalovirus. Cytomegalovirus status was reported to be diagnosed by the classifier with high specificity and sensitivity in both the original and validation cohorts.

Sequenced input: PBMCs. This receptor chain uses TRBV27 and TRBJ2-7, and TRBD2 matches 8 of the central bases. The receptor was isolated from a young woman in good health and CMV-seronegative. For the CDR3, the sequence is CASKGRNERGQKQYF. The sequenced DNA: TGTGCCAGCAAAGGAAGAAACGAGCGGGGGCAAAAGCAGTACTTC.